The entry below gives a single T cell receptor (beta chain) sequence along with its context. Followed longitudinally, the Seattle patients had been enrolled during active infection. The data belong to a study of blood T cell repertoires in COVID-19. Background on the study: In each case, the material was cDNA or gDNA derived from T cells, B-cell-depleted T cells, or PBMCs.

Methods used by the authors: Reference gene primer amplification in the assay estimated nucleated cell counts. Some clones are missing from TCRdb's copy, which holds only in-frame ones; the method was immunoSEQ multiplex PCR. V, J and clone size reflect that table, while D and trimming were determined from the DNA. Among about 340,000 clones listed, about 90% were seen once. The CDR3 loop spans 13 amino acids. CDR1 GTSNPN and CDR2 SVGIG come from the germline V gene (reference sequence). Trimming shortened V by 5 bases and J by 7 bases, and 15 bases separated the two germline ends. The material sequenced was peripheral blood. The V gene is TRBV30, the J gene TRBJ1-5; possibly TRBD1 for D (6 bases). The receptor was derived from a woman aged 70 to 79 with COVID-19, enrolled during active disease. The CDR3 nucleotides read TGTGCCTGGTCTCAGGGGTTAGGGCAGCCCCAGCATTTT. It encodes CAWSQGLGQPQHF.